This T cell receptor beta chain appears in the sequencing data of a study of blood T cells in healthy people across ages. V was pared by 6 bases and J by 7 bases, with 10 bases between. The CDR3 covers 11 residues. Germline V gene sequence: CDR1 SQVTM, CDR2 ANQGSEA. Findings of the study overall: A roughly linear fall in TCR beta diversity per million T cells was seen with increasing age. Among long-lived donors, naive CD4+ cells were more numerous and diversity higher than in aged donors.

The study drew donors from healthy Caucasian individuals in Russia aged roughly 6 to 100. Peripheral blood was drawn, about 10 milliliters per donor. To note about this clonotype: Its antigen is still unknown.

Combining a sample-barcoded 5' primer with a J-beta primer mix, a second PCR ran for about 7 to 11 cycles. TCRdb called the 5' RACE reads again in MiXCR, with one record for every CDR3 protein. The repertoire holds around 850,000 distinct CDR3 sequences, around 36% seen once, with over 10% in the top ten. The sequencing input was blood. The chain is built from TRBV29-1 and TRBJ2-4; weak D call: TRBD2 (5 bases). This receptor was obtained from a man between 18 and 29 years old in good health. The CDR3 reads CSVGTRNIQYF. DNA for the CDR3: TGCAGCGTGGGTACTAGGAACATTCAGTACTTC.